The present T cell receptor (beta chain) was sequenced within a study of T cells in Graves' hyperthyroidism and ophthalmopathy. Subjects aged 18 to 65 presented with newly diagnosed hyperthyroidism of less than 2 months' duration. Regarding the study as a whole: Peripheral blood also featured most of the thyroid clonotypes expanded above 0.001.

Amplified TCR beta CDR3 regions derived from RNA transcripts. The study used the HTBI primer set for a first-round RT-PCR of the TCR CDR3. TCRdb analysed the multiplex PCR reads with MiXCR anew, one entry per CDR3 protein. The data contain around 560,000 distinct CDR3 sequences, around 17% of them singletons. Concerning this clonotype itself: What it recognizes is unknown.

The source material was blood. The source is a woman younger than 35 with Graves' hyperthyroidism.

This chain's CDR3 is CASSQEFPWGPYGYTF. The CDR3 DNA follows: TGTGCCAGCAGCCAAGAGTTTCCTTGGGGGCCTTATGGCTACACCTTC. J is TRBJ1-2 and V is TRBV14; the D gene is possibly TRBD1 (6 bases). Trimming shortened V by 0 bases and J by 5 bases, and 16 bases separated the two germline ends. Germline loops: CDR1 SGHDN, CDR2 FVKESK. The length of the CDR3 is 16 residues. Supplemented by reference TRBV14 and TRBJ1-2, the full variable domain reads EAGVTQFPSHSVIEKGQTVTLRCDPISGHDNLYWYRRVMGKEIKFLLHFVKESKQDESGMPNNRFLAERTGGTYSTLKVQPAELEDSGVYFCASSQEFPWGPYGYTFGSGTRLTVV.